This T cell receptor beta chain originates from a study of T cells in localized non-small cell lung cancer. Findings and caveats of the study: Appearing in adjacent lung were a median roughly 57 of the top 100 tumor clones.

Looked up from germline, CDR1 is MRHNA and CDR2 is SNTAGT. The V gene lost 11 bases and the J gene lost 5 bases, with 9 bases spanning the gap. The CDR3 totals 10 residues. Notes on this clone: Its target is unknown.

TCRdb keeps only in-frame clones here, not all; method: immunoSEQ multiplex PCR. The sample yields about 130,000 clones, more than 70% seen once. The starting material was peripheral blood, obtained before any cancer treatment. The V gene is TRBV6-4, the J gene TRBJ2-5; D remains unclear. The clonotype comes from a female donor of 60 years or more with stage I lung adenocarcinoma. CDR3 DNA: TGTGCCGCTACAAAGGAGACCCAGTACTTC. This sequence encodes CAATKETQYF.